This is a list of T cell receptor beta chains from one sample in a study of blood T cell repertoires in COVID-19. TCRdb keeps only in-frame clones here, not all; method: immunoSEQ multiplex PCR. The sample consists of roughly 110,000 clones, around 83% of them appearing once. Material: peripheral blood. These receptors came from a man between 65 and 85 years old with acute or convalescent COVID-19. Both conserved end residues are part of each CDR3. The D gene is left open where the match is weak. Size is stated for part of the rows, as once, few or many counts, or as a class when the clone is expanded.

D	V	size	J	length	CDR3	DNA
-	TRBV28	-	TRBJ1-5	14	CASTLGGGFQPQHF	TGTGCCAGCACTTTGGGGGGTGGGTTTCAGCCCCAGCATTTT
-	TRBV7-9	-	TRBJ2-3	13	CASSLLSGSTQYF	TGTGCCAGCAGCCTCCTTTCAGGGTCTACGCAGTATTTT
-	TRBV11-3	-	TRBJ2-7	15	CASSLRPGETYEQYF	TGTGCCAGCAGCTTACGGCCAGGGGAAACCTACGAGCAGTACTTC
-	TRBV7-3	-	TRBJ2-1	14	CASSLAGLKSEQFF	TGTGCCAGCAGCTTAGCGGGGTTGAAGAGTGAGCAGTTCTTC
-	TRBV5-4	-	TRBJ2-7	16	CASSLAGATTSYEQYF	TGTGCCAGCAGCTTGGCAGGGGCCACCACCTCCTACGAGCAGTACTTC
TRBD1	TRBV30	-	TRBJ1-4	14	CAWRPGQGYEKLFF	TGTGCCTGGAGGCCGGGACAGGGGTATGAAAAACTGTTTTTT
TRBD1	TRBV6-2/TRBV6-3	-	TRBJ1-4	15	CASSSGQGINEKLFF	TGTGCCAGCAGCTCCGGACAGGGCATTAATGAAAAACTGTTTTTT
-	TRBV6-1	once	TRBJ2-7	17	CASSEARVGWSSYEQYF	TGTGCCAGCAGTGAAGCGCGGGTGGGGTGGAGCTCCTACGAGCAGTACTTC
TRBD1	TRBV28	-	TRBJ2-7	14	CASTSTGRTYEQYF	TGTGCCAGCACCTCGACAGGGCGCACCTACGAGCAGTACTTC
TRBD1	TRBV19	-	TRBJ2-7	14	CASSRGQGGNEQYF	TGTGCCAGTAGTAGAGGACAGGGTGGCAACGAGCAGTACTTC
-	TRBV19	few	TRBJ2-7	14	CASSKQPQGYEQYF	TGTGCCAGTAGTAAGCAACCGCAGGGCTACGAGCAGTACTTC
TRBD1	TRBV14	-	TRBJ1-2	15	CASSQRQGAVYGYTF	TGTGCCAGCAGCCAAAGACAGGGGGCTGTCTATGGCTACACCTTC
-	TRBV3-1/TRBV3-2	-	TRBJ1-6	14	CASSQDFAQQALHF	TGTGCCAGCAGCCAAGATTTTGCGCAGCAGGCCCTCCACTTT